These 6 T cell receptor beta chains were all obtained from the same sample, sequenced in a study of shared clonotypes between healthy human individuals. CD45RO-negative cells were positively selected for CCR7, leaving out terminally differentiated effector memory CD45RA+ cells. The repertoire was sequenced with immunoSEQ multiplex PCR; TCRdb's copy has only in-frame clones and lacks some. Seen here are about 2,100,000 clones, approximately 94% observed once, and the top ten hold approximately 1.7%. The sample comprised naive CD8+ T cells from PBMCs. The receptors were gathered from a man in his late teens or twenties in good health. Some clones in this sample may be carry-over from other donors' samples.

This chain uses TRBV6-1 with TRBJ1-2, with unresolved D. Per germline, CDR1 MNHNS and CDR2 SASEGT. The CDR3 is 12 amino acids. Trimming shortened V by 7 bases and J by 3 bases, and 9 bases separated the two germline ends. The CDR3 loop reads CASNNRDYGYTF. The CDR3 bases are TGTGCCAGCAATAACAGAGACTATGGCTACACCTTC.

The chain recombines TRBV10-3 with TRBJ2-5; D not certain. V lost 6 bases and J lost 5, with 13 bases in between. Germline V gene lookup returns CDR1 ENHRY and CDR2 SYGVKD. The CDR3 sequence is 13 residues long. CDR3 nucleotides: TGTGCCATCAGGCCGACACTGGAGGAGACCCAGTACTTC. This translates into CAIRPTLEETQYF.

In regard to this clone: Other DNA sequences from this sample encode an identical CDR3 as well. The genes are TRBV5-5 and TRBJ1-1; D is unclear. The germline gives CDR1 SGHKS, CDR2 YYEKEE (reference sequence). V lost 0 bases and J lost 0, with 3 bases in between. The CDR3 is 13 amino acids. This chain's CDR3 is CASSLGVNTEAFF. CDR3 coding DNA: TGTGCCAGCAGCTTGGGGGTGAACACTGAAGCTTTCTTT.

The CDR3 protein is CAWSGVKGPDSGNTIYF. The CDR3 DNA reads as TGTGCCTGGAGTGGAGTGAAGGGACCCGACTCTGGAAACACCATATATTTT. The chain employs TRBV30 and TRBJ1-3; D is perhaps TRBD1 (5 bases). Trimming removed 1 base from V and 0 bases from J, with 16 bases in between. CDR1 is GTSNPN and CDR2 is SVGIG in the germline V gene (reference sequence). CDR3 length: 17 amino acids.

This chain uses TRBV5-8 with TRBJ2-7; weak D call: TRBD2 (6 bases). Trimming took 1 base from V and 4 from J, leaving 15 bases between them. The V gene's germline CDR1 is SGHTS and CDR2 YDEGEE. The length of the CDR3 is 15 residues. CDR3 in amino acids: CASSLSPSVSYEQYF. In DNA form, the CDR3 reads TGTGCCAGCAGCTTGTCGCCTAGCGTGTCGTACGAGCAGTACTTC. Complete variable domain (other parts from reference TRBV5-8 and TRBJ2-7): EAGVTQSPTHLIKTRGQQATLRCSPISGHTSVYWYQQALGLGLQFLLWYDEGEERNRGNFPPRFSGRQFPNYSSELNVNALELEDSALYLCASSLSPSVSYEQYFGPGTRLTVT.

The chain recombines TRBV9 with TRBJ2-1, with 7 bases matching TRBD2. There are 17 residues in the CDR3. Germline assignment: CDR1 SGDLS and CDR2 YYNGEE. The ends lost 3 bases at V and 3 bases at J; junction bases unmatched: 12. The CDR3 DNA reads TGTGCCAGCAGCGAGCCGGGACTACGTCACAACTACAATGAGCAGTTCTTC. Its translation: CASSEPGLRHNYNEQFF.